The source of this T cell receptor (beta chain) is a study of shared clonotypes between healthy human individuals. Notes on the study in general: Donor clonotype sharing was expected to depend on sequencing depth. The sharing of 4% to 5.5% of naive CD4 clonotypes was seen across several donors. Exclusively blood specimens were collected; tissue repertoires likely differ.

The CDR3 has 17 residues. Trimming left V 6 bases short and J 10 bases short, with 28 bases between. From germline, CDR1 is SNHLY and CDR2 FYNNEI. On this clone itself: The antigen remains undetermined.

Generated by immunoSEQ multiplex PCR, the TCRdb table keeps only in-frame clones and is missing some. The data hold hundreds of thousands of clones, with around 96% observed a single time. The source material was naive CD4+ T cells sorted from blood. Subset denoted: CD45RA+ positively selected. The clonotype comes from a woman aged 30 to 39 in good health. The V call is TRBV2, the J call TRBJ2-1, with unresolved D. The CDR3 DNA is TGTGCCAGCAGCCACCCAGACTCATCCATCTTTAATGAAGAGCAGTTCTTC. Its translation: CASSHPDSSIFNEEQFF.